The source of this T cell receptor beta chain is a study of metastatic and nonmetastatic thyroid tumors (TCRdb year 2020). Broadly, across the study: The researchers compared repertoires between peripheral blood samples and tumor or nodule tissue samples from patients with malignant or benign thyroid disease.

This clone was picked up many times. Its antigen remains unidentified. Base-call qualities are not available, and no considerably larger clone is one nucleotide away. The research as a whole found: TCR beta diversity was reported as significantly higher in malignant tumors than in benign nodules, in both blood and tumor samples.

Library prep was done by PCR. This sample was sequenced with an Illumina HiSeq 4000. High-throughput sequencing was used to profile the TCR beta-chain CDR3 region of every patient. The original pipeline was this. Drawing on CDR3 differences between clinicopathological groups, the researchers built a classifier meant to tell apart patients with distant-metastatic papillary thyroid cancer. Repertoire diversity was assessed with the Shannon index, and tumor-blood repertoire similarity with the Morisita-Horn index. TCRdb redid the processing of the public reads, applying fastp at Q25 and MiXCR, and retained in-frame beta chains. The V and J calls and clone size come from TCRdb's table, not from the authors' own analysis. This sample gives 43,000 or so clones in total; approximately 15% of them show up just once. Of the sample, 22% is held by the ten largest clones. Based on the germline V gene (reference sequence), the CDR1 and CDR2 sequences are SGHKS and YYEKEE. The CDR3 sequence holds 15 residues, the cysteine and phenylalanine included. The sequence is cut down to CDR3 DNA, 45 bases in frame from base 1. Germline trimming amounts to 3 bases on V and 11 bases on J, with 12 as the count of junction bases outside the gene matches.

No patient had received any treatment before thyroid surgery. Using T-cell receptor beta sequencing, the study looked back at clinical samples from patients collected from about 2011 to 2018. Here the chain combines TRBV5-5 and TRBJ2-1, and TRBD1 aligns with 9 junction nucleotides. The sequenced sample was blood. This sequence originates from a female donor with papillary thyroid cancer or a benign thyroid nodule (not recorded which). Some clones in this sample may be carry-over from other donors' samples. Read as DNA, the sequence is TGTGCCAGCAGCTCGTTACAGGGGGCGTCTGGGCAGCAGTTCTTC. Its translation reads: CASSSLQGASGQQFF.